This T cell receptor beta chain was retrieved from a study of blood T cell repertoires in COVID-19 (TCRdb year 2020). With respect to the entire study: Samples from collaborators originated in the United States, Italy and Spain and spanned both the acute and convalescent phases of COVID-19. The dataset comprised deeply sampled blood TCRbeta repertoires from subjects exposed to, actively infected with, or recovered from COVID-19. The repertoires were released in a freely available public database intended as a resource for research on the immune response to SARS-CoV-2. Samples were obtained from the ongoing ImmuneRACE study (first 160 participants) and from 1,254 subjects provided by 6 global collaborators. Where available, HLA class I and class II types were taken from metadata supplied by the sample provider and were not determined by assay-based typing. Nearly every sample came with metadata listing a de-identified subject ID, COVID-19 status, age in years and sex. The material from the prospective study consisted of cDNA or gDNA derived from T cells, B-cell-depleted T cells, or PBMCs. Broader findings and caveats from the paper: The amount of clinical and demographic metadata varied by source and participant and was provided uncurated.

Note on this clone: Its antigen specificity is not known. The record has no base qualities; no much larger clone is one base away.

TCRbeta CDR3 regions were amplified from genomic DNA by means of the immunoSEQ Assay, a bias-controlled multiplex PCR. In the original analysis: Within the assay, amplification of reference gene primers was used to estimate how many nucleated cells each sample contained. Sequence reads were collapsed and filtered to measure the absolute abundance of every unique TCRbeta CDR3 rearrangement. For each sample, productive Simpson clonality was calculated as the square root of Simpson's diversity index across productive rearrangements. TCRdb stores this immuneACCESS table with in-frame sequences only. Part of the clones is absent; in the studies checked, under half of the shortfall reflects unresolved V genes, and no reason is known for the rest. V and J calls and clone size are as listed in that table; D and trimming were resolved from the DNA. This sample lists a few hundred thousand clones; nearly 90% were detected once. The ten most abundant clones make up approximately 12% of the sample.

Samples from volunteer blood donors who had recovered from COVID-19 were contributed by a second Seattle source. Whole blood was collected in K2EDTA tubes by collaborating institutions according to the institutions' own protocols. For TCRbeta analysis, collaborator samples were shipped as frozen whole blood, as isolated PBMCs, or as DNA extracted from either sample type. Its CDR3 holds 18 amino acids, cysteine through phenylalanine. Just CDR3 DNA is preserved here, 54 bases in frame from base 1. Per the germline V gene (reference sequence), LGHDT is the CDR1 and YNNKEL is the CDR2. After removal of 4 bases from V and 4 bases from J, the junction retains 19 bases not matched to a gene.

The V and J genes are TRBV3-1 (or the pseudogene TRBV3-2) and TRBJ2-7, and 7 bases in between align with TRBD1. Sequenced input: peripheral blood. This receptor was identified in a young woman who had recovered from COVID-19. CDR3 loop: CASSPSTGSGISQYEQYF. Here is the DNA: TGTGCCAGCAGCCCGTCGACAGGGTCCGGGATTTCACAATACGAGCAGTACTTC.